A single sample gave rise to the 5 T cell receptor beta chains below, sequenced in a study of T-cell memory formation after mild COVID-19. TCRdb analysed the 5' RACE reads with MiXCR anew, one entry per CDR3 protein. Among fewer than 600,000 distinct CDR3 sequences, about 20% were seen once, and the ten largest hold approximately 8.4%. Material for sequencing was PBMCs or a T cell subset sorted from them (not recorded which). The receptors stem from an adult woman who had mild COVID-19 (a few samples of this study predate the infection). Cell type and time point are not known.

V usage is TRBV19 and J usage is TRBJ2-3, with no clear D. The CDR3 length is 12 residues. V was clipped by 3 bases and J by 2 bases, with 3 bases between them. Germline CDR1 is LNHDA and CDR2 is SQIVND (reference sequence). In DNA form, the CDR3 reads TGTGCCAGTAGTATGCCCACAGATACGCAGTATTTT. Protein product: CASSMPTDTQYF.

The chain combines TRBV12-3 or TRBV12-4 with TRBJ2-7; D is ambiguous. V shed 1 base and J shed 9 bases, with 16 bases lying between them. The CDR3 contains 14 residues. The CDR3 here is CASSLVGLGSAQYF. CDR3 DNA sequence: TGTGCCAGCAGTTTAGTGGGTCTGGGTTCAGCGCAGTACTTC.

This clonotype was seen a few times. This rearrangement joins TRBV30 to TRBJ2-7; 9 bases match TRBD1. The CDR3 is made up of 13 amino acids. Germline CDR1 is GTSNPN and CDR2 is SVGIG (reference sequence). V lost 4 bases to trimming and J lost 6 bases; unmatched junction nucleotides: 7. The CDR3 bases are TGTGCCTGGAATTTACAGGGGGCAGGCGAGCAGTACTTC. Translation gives CAWNLQGAGEQYF.

The chain combines TRBV27 with TRBJ1-2; D is uncertain. Trimming pared 7 bases from V and 4 bases from J, leaving 19 bases between. This CDR3 is built from 15 residues. The V gene's germline CDR1 is MNHEY and CDR2 SMNVEV (reference sequence). The CDR3 bases are TGTGCCAGCAAGCCTCGGATCGGGTTAAGCTATGGCTACACCTTC. This encodes CASKPRIGLSYGYTF.

This clonotype was recorded a few times. The J gene is TRBJ2-1, the V gene TRBV4-3, with 10 positions matching TRBD2. There are 18 residues in the CDR3. Unmatched junction bases numbered 9, after V lost 4 bases and J lost 0 bases. Germline assignment: CDR1 LGHNA and CDR2 YSLEER. CDR3: CASSRSSGSPSSYNEQFF. As DNA, the CDR3 is TGCGCCAGCAGCCGATCTAGCGGGAGCCCAAGCTCCTACAATGAGCAGTTCTTC.